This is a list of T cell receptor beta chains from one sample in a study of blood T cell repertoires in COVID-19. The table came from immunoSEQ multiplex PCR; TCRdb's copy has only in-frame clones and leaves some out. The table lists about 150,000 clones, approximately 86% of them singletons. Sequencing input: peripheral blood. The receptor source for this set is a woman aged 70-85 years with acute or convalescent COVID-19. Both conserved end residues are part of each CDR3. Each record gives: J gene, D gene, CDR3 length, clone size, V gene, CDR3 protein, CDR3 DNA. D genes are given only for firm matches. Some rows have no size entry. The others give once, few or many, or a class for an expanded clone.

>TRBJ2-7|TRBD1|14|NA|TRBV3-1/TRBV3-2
CASSPGTGVYEQYF
TGTGCCAGCAGCCCCGGGACAGGAGTCTACGAGCAGTACTTC
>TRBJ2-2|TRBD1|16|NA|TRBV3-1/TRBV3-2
CASSQTDRGNTGELFF
TGTGCCAGCAGCCAGACGGACAGGGGGAACACCGGGGAGCTGTTTTTT
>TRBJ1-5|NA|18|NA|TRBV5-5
CASSLVFSSSEASQPQHF
TGTGCCAGCAGCTTGGTGTTTTCGTCGTCAGAGGCCAGTCAGCCCCAGCATTTT
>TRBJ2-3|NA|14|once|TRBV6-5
CATRRGPNTDTQYF
TGTGCCACCCGGCGGGGGCCTAACACAGATACGCAGTATTTT
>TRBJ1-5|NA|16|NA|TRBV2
CASSVVPGGAEQPQHF
TGTGCCAGCAGTGTTGTCCCCGGGGGGGCCGAGCAGCCCCAGCATTTT
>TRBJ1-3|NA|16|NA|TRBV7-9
CASSLVGQPLGNTIYF
TGTGCCAGCAGCTTAGTCGGACAGCCCCTGGGAAACACCATATATTTT
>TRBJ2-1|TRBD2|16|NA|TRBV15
CATSGGWTSGGNEQFF
TGTGCCACCAGCGGAGGGTGGACTAGCGGGGGGAATGAGCAGTTCTTC
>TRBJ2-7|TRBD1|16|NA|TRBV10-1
CASSESYRGHFYEQYF
TGCGCCAGCAGTGAGTCGTACAGGGGGCATTTCTACGAGCAGTACTTC
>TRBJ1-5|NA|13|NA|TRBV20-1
CSASKGPNQPQHF
TGCAGTGCTAGTAAGGGGCCCAATCAGCCCCAGCATTTT
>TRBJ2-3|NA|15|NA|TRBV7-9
CASSPRDTSTDTQYF
TGTGCCAGCAGCCCCCGGGACACGAGCACAGATACGCAGTATTTT
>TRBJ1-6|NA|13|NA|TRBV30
CAWSNSYNSPLHF
TGTGCCTGGAGTAACAGTTATAATTCACCCCTCCACTTT
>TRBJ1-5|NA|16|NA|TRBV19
CASSIDLSGKGQPQHF
TGTGCCAGTAGTATAGATCTATCAGGGAAAGGTCAGCCCCAGCATTTT
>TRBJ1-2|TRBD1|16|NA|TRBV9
CASSAGAGGSGYGYTF
TGTGCCAGCAGCGCCGGAGCAGGGGGCTCGGGCTATGGCTACACCTTC
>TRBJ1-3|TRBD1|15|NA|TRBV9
CASSSTGVGGNTIYF
TGTGCCAGCAGCTCAACAGGGGTAGGTGGAAACACCATATATTTT
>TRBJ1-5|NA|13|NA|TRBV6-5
CASSQVDNQPQHF
TGTGCCAGCAGTCAGGTCGACAATCAGCCCCAGCATTTT
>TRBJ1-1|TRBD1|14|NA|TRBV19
CASSRDRADTEAFF
TGTGCCAGTAGTAGGGACAGGGCTGACACTGAAGCTTTCTTT
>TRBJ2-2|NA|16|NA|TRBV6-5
CASSYSLGTNTGELFF
TGTGCCAGCAGTTACTCGCTCGGGACGAACACCGGGGAGCTGTTTTTT
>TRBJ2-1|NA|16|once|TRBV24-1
CATSDSRQGGRNEQFF
TGTGCCACCAGTGACTCTAGACAGGGAGGACGGAATGAGCAGTTCTTC
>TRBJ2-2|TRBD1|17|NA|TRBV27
CASSLSNRGPGTGELFF
TGTGCCAGCAGTTTATCCAACAGGGGGCCGGGCACCGGGGAGCTGTTTTTT
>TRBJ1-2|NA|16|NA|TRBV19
CASSIVSVGGSYGYTF
TGTGCCAGTAGTATAGTCTCGGTCGGCGGGTCCTATGGCTACACCTTC
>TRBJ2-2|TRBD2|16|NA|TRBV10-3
CAISEPGGADTGELFF
TGTGCCATCAGTGAGCCCGGGGGGGCGGACACCGGGGAGCTGTTTTTT
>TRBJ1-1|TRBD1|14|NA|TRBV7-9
CASTTTGVNTEAFF
TGTGCCAGCACTACGACAGGGGTGAACACTGAAGCTTTCTTT
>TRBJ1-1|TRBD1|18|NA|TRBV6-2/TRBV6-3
CASSLNRDRAFNSAEAFF
TGTGCCAGCAGCCTTAACCGGGACAGGGCATTTAATAGTGCTGAAGCTTTCTTT
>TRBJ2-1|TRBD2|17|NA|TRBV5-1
CASSSHMRGSAYNEQFF
TGCGCCAGCAGCTCACACATGCGGGGGTCCGCCTACAATGAGCAGTTCTTC
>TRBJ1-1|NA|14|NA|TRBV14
CASSQDRGGVEAFF
TGTGCCAGCAGCCAAGATAGGGGAGGGGTTGAAGCTTTCTTT
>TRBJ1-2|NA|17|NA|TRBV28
CASSFNPRVPSNYGYTF
TGTGCCAGCAGTTTTAATCCCAGGGTGCCCTCTAACTATGGCTACACCTTC
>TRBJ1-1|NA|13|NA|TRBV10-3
CAISAQANTEAFF
TGTGCCATCAGTGCACAGGCTAACACTGAAGCTTTCTTT
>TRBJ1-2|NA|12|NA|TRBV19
CASSRRAYGYTF
TGTGCCAGTAGTCGGCGGGCCTATGGCTACACCTTC
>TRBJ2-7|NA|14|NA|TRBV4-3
CASSQDMRASEQYF
TGCGCCAGCAGCCAAGATATGCGGGCCAGCGAGCAGTACTTC
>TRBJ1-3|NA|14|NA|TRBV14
CASAGSNSGNTIYF
TGTGCCAGCGCCGGGTCCAACTCTGGAAACACCATATATTTT
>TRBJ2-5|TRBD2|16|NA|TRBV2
CASSLRTSGGSETQYF
TGTGCCAGCAGTCTGAGGACTAGCGGGGGGTCAGAGACCCAGTACTTC
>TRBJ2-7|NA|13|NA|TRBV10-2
CASSEFRPTGQYF
TGCGCCAGCAGTGAGTTCCGACCTACAGGGCAGTACTTC
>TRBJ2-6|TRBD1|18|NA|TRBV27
CASSAPGQGRSGANVLTF
TGTGCCAGCAGTGCACCGGGACAGGGTCGCTCTGGGGCCAACGTCCTGACTTTC
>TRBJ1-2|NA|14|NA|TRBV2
CASSEQWAGQGYTF
TGTGCCAGCAGTGAACAGTGGGCAGGTCAAGGCTACACCTTC
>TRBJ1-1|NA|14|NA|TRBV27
CASSLSGGFPEAFF
TGTGCCAGCAGTTTATCCGGGGGTTTCCCTGAAGCTTTCTTT
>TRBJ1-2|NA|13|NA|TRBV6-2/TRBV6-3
CASSLSTDRGYTF
TGTGCCAGCAGCCTGTCGACGGACAGAGGCTACACCTTC
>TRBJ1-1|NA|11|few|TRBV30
CAFSRQAEAFF
TGTGCCTTCTCCAGACAGGCTGAAGCTTTCTTT
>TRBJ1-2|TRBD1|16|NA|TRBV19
CASSIALQGANYGYTF
TGTGCCAGTAGTATAGCCTTACAGGGGGCGAACTATGGCTACACCTTC
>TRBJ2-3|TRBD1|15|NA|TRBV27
CASSSQGALGGTQYF
TGTGCCAGCAGTTCACAGGGGGCGCTTGGGGGTACGCAGTATTTT
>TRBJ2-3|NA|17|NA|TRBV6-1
CASSEARTFSDTDTQYF
TGTGCCAGCAGTGAAGCTAGGACATTCTCCGACACAGATACGCAGTATTTT
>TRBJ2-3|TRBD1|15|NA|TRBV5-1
CASSLTGGGTDTQYF
TGCGCCAGCAGCTTGACAGGGGGAGGCACAGATACGCAGTATTTT
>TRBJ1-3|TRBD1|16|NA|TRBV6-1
CASSEGFRGAGNTIYF
TGTGCCAGCAGTGAAGGATTCAGGGGGGCTGGAAACACCATATATTTT
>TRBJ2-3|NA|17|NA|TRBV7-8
CASSRITGKEGTDTQYF
TGTGCCAGCAGCCGGATTACAGGGAAGGAGGGCACAGATACGCAGTATTTT
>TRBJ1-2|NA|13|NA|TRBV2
CASRSEQIYGYTF
TGTGCCAGCCGATCCGAACAAATCTATGGCTACACCTTC
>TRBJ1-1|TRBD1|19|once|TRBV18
CASSPMQGAKRGSSTEAFF
TGTGCCAGCTCACCAATGCAGGGGGCTAAAAGGGGGAGTAGCACTGAAGCTTTCTTT
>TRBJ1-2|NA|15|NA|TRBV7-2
CASSSQGTLLNGYTF
TGTGCCAGCAGCTCCCAAGGGACATTATTAAATGGCTACACCTTC
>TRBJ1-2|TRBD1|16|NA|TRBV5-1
CASSLDRTGEDYGYTF
TGCGCCAGCAGCTTGGACCGCACAGGGGAGGACTATGGCTACACCTTC
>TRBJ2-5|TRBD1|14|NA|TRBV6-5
CARDRGIPLGAQYF
TGTGCCAGGGACAGGGGGATTCCCCTGGGGGCCCAGTACTTC
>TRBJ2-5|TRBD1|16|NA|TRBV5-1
CASSEAPGTGAETQYF
TGCGCCAGCAGCGAGGCCCCCGGGACAGGGGCAGAGACCCAGTACTTC
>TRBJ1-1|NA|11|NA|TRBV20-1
CSGHSGTEAFF
TGCAGCGGACACTCGGGCACTGAAGCTTTCTTT
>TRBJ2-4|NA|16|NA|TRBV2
CASSEYRTLAKNIQYF
TGTGCCAGCAGTGAGTACAGGACCCTAGCCAAAAACATTCAGTACTTC
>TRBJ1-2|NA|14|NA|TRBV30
CAWRERGAVWGYTF
TGTGCCTGGAGAGAAAGGGGCGCGGTCTGGGGCTACACCTTC
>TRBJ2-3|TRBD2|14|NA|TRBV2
CASLLAGLADTQYF
TGTGCCAGCCTTCTAGCGGGGCTAGCGGATACGCAGTATTTT
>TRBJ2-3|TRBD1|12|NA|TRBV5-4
CASSFGQGTQYF
TGTGCCAGCAGCTTCGGACAGGGAACGCAGTATTTT
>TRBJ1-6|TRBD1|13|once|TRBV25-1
CASRDRGNSPLHF
TGTGCCAGCAGAGACAGGGGTAATTCACCCCTCCACTTT
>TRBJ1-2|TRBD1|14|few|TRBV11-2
CASSFTDRGDGYTF
TGTGCCAGCAGCTTTACGGACAGGGGGGATGGCTACACCTTC
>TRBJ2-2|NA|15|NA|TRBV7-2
CASSHLTANTGELFF
TGTGCCAGCAGCCATCTGACAGCGAACACCGGGGAGCTGTTTTTT